These 14 T cell receptor beta chains came from one sample sequenced in a study of T cells in Graves' hyperthyroidism and ophthalmopathy. Regions amplified from RNA transcripts were the TCR beta CDR3 regions. The study used the HTBI primer set for a first-round RT-PCR of the TCR CDR3. One entry per CDR3 protein, called by TCRdb with MiXCR from the multiplex PCR reads. The sample comprises some 550,000 distinct CDR3 sequences, about a fifth of which are singletons, and more than 20% rests with the top ten. Sequenced: blood. The receptors come from a man younger than 30 with Graves' hyperthyroidism.

There are many counts of this clonotype. The chain uses TRBV6-1 and TRBJ1-2; D may be TRBD1 (5 bases). Trimming removed 6 bases from V and 2 bases from J, with 10 bases in between. Germline V CDR1 and CDR2: MNHNS, SASEGT. The CDR3 runs 13 residues. The CDR3 sequence is CASREGSNYGYTF. The CDR3, as DNA: TGTGCCAGCAGGGAGGGGTCAAACTATGGCTACACCTTC.

Many counts were recorded for this clonotype. The rearrangement joins TRBV20-1 to TRBJ1-3; D is uncertain. CDR3 size: 14 residues. V lost 0 bases and J 0 bases, leaving 6 bases between the germline ends. CDR1 DFQATT and CDR2 SNEGSKA come from the germline V gene (reference sequence). The DNA of the CDR3 is TGCAGTGCTAGAGAGCCAGCCTCTGGAAACACCATATATTTT. Translation: CSAREPASGNTIYF.

V gene TRBV6-1 combines with J gene TRBJ2-7; a weak D match, TRBD1 (5 bases). Germline lookup yields CDR1 MNHNS and CDR2 SASEGT. V lost 3 bases and J 3 bases, leaving 9 bases between the germline ends. The CDR3 is 13 amino acids. CDR3 nucleotides: TGTGCCAGCAGTGACCTCGACAGCTACGAGCAGTACTTC. This sequence encodes CASSDLDSYEQYF.

This clonotype was observed at least ten times. The J gene is TRBJ1-1, the V gene TRBV12-3 or TRBV12-4; 8 positions agree with TRBD1. The length of the CDR3 is 14 residues. The V segment lost 3 bases and the J segment 13 bases; nucleotides outside the gene matches: 13. CDR3 amino acids: CASSLRTGLRSGFF. Written as DNA, the CDR3 is TGTGCCAGCAGTTTGAGGACAGGGTTACGAAGTGGTTTCTTT.

This clonotype was counted many times. V usage is TRBV5-1 and J usage is TRBJ1-1, with unresolved D. In germline, CDR1 is SGHRS, CDR2 YFSETQ. The CDR3 is 13 amino acids. Trimming shortened V by 4 bases and J by 0 bases, and 7 bases separated the two germline ends. For the CDR3, the DNA is TGCGCCAGCAGCGACCGGGTGAACACTGAAGCTTTCTTT. Translating it yields CASSDRVNTEAFF.

This clonotype has a handful of counts. J is TRBJ1-1 and V is TRBV12-3 or TRBV12-4; possibly TRBD1 for D (6 bases). CDR3 length equals 14 residues. The germline V and J ends were trimmed by 7 bases and 1 base, with 13 bases remaining between them. This CDR3 is CASNLGGTNTEAFF. In DNA form, the CDR3 reads TGTGCCAGCAACTTGGGGGGCACGAACACTGAAGCTTTCTTT.

The chain carries TRBV6-1 and TRBJ1-5; 11 bases are a match to TRBD1. The V and J ends lost 5 bases and 8 bases, in that order; junction bases with no gene match: 8. The CDR3 runs 15 residues. Germline assignment: CDR1 MNHNS and CDR2 SASEGT. The CDR3: CASSPTGTGGKPQHF. The DNA for the CDR3 is TGTGCCAGCAGTCCTACCGGGACAGGGGGGAAGCCCCAGCATTTT.

This clonotype has at least ten counts. V and J are TRBV14 and TRBJ2-7, with 7 bases identical to TRBD1. Per germline, CDR1 SGHDN and CDR2 FVKESK. This CDR3 has 15 amino acids. V was clipped by 1 base and J by 3 bases; unmatched bases: 6. The CDR3 sequence is CASSQVRGRSYEQYF. The CDR3, as DNA: TGTGCCAGCAGCCAAGTGAGGGGGCGAAGCTACGAGCAGTACTTC.

This rearrangement joins TRBV20-1 to TRBJ2-7; D remains unclear. Germline V CDR1 and CDR2: DFQATT, SNEGSKA (reference sequence). The CDR3 has 13 residues. V was pared by 3 bases and J by 4 bases, with 13 bases between. The DNA for the CDR3 is TGCAGTGCTAGGGTCGGTGGGGTTTACGAGCAGTACTTC. It encodes CSARVGGVYEQYF.

In this sample, this clonotype turned up many times. The CDR3 reads CAISGAGAANYGYTF. DNA for the CDR3: TGTGCCATCAGCGGCGCGGGAGCAGCTAACTATGGCTACACCTTC. The chain couples TRBV10-3 to TRBJ1-2, with unresolved D. This CDR3 spans 15 amino acids. Between the trimmed V and J ends, which lost 6 bases and 0 bases, there was a span of 14 bases. CDR1 is ENHRY and CDR2 is SYGVKD in the germline V gene.

This clonotype was seen more than once but under ten times. This chain uses TRBV2 with TRBJ2-7; 7 bases are a match to TRBD2. CDR1 and CDR2 from the germline V gene are SNHLY and FYNNEI. Trimming took 3 bases from V and 5 from J; bases not matched to a gene: 7. The length of the CDR3 is 14 residues. The CDR3 reads CASSDPSGGNEQYF. DNA of the CDR3: TGTGCCAGCAGTGATCCCTCGGGGGGTAACGAGCAGTACTTC.

This clonotype was observed at least ten times. The chain recombines TRBV5-1 with TRBJ1-1, with D possibly TRBD1 on 6 matching bases. The CDR3 consists of 14 residues. Germline V gene sequence: CDR1 SGHRS, CDR2 YFSETQ. Trimming shortened V by 0 bases and J by 6 bases, and 12 bases separated the two germline ends. The chain's CDR3 is CASSLAGAGAEAFF. DNA of the CDR3: TGCGCCAGCAGCTTGGCGGGGGCTGGGGCTGAAGCTTTCTTT.

This clonotype was counted at least ten times. J is TRBJ1-5 and V is TRBV15; D uncertain. This CDR3 is 12 amino acids long. With 6 bases removed from V and 4 bases from J, the gap between germline ends came to 7 bases. Germline-derived CDR1 and CDR2 are LNHNV and YYDKDF (reference sequence). CDR3 sequence reads: CATRGSNQPQHF. The CDR3 DNA reads TGTGCCACCAGGGGATCAAATCAGCCCCAGCATTTT.

This clonotype was counted at least ten times. The chain links TRBV20-1 to TRBJ1-5; possibly TRBD1 for D (5 bases). The germline V and J ends were trimmed by 4 bases and 5 bases, with 12 bases remaining between them. The germline gives CDR1 DFQATT, CDR2 SNEGSKA (reference sequence). The CDR3 is 13 amino acids. CDR3 sequence (DNA): TGCAGTGCTAAGAAGGGGAGGGATCAGCCCCAGCATTTT. This codes for CSAKKGRDQPQHF.